A single sample gave rise to the 7 T cell receptor beta chains below, sequenced in a study of T-cell memory formation after mild COVID-19. From the 5' RACE reads, TCRdb called clonotypes with MiXCR, one entry per CDR3 protein. The data contain roughly 250,000 distinct CDR3 sequences, approximately 15% of them seen just once; the ten biggest clones take up roughly a fifth. The sequencing input was PBMCs or a T cell subset sorted from them (not recorded which). All receptors derive from a man aged 18 to 30 who had mild COVID-19 (a few samples of this study predate the infection). Cell type and time point are not known.

This chain connects TRBV2 to TRBJ2-3; TRBD1 matches 9 bases. The CDR3 runs 14 residues. V shed 2 bases, J shed 6 bases, and the junction held 3 bases outside the gene matches. The germline gives CDR1 SNHLY, CDR2 FYNNEI. CDR3 sequence: CASSETGGVDTQYF. The CDR3 DNA sequence: TGTGCCAGCAGTGAAACAGGGGGCGTCGATACGCAGTATTTT.

The genes are TRBV3-1 and TRBJ1-2, with D possibly TRBD1 on 6 matching bases. The CDR3 extends over 16 amino acids. V gave up 5 bases and J gave up 4 bases, with 20 bases separating them. Germline V gene data show CDR1 as LGHDT and CDR2 as YNNKEL (reference sequence). CDR3: CASSETTGRASYGYTF. The CDR3 bases are TGTGCCAGCAGCGAAACAACAGGGAGGGCTTCCTATGGCTACACCTTC.

Only a few counts were recorded for this clonotype. The CDR3 reads CASSTTSGGPSSYEQYF. CDR3 nucleotide sequence: TGTGCCAGCAGCACGACTAGCGGGGGGCCCTCCTCCTACGAGCAGTACTTC. The gene calls are TRBV5-5 and TRBJ2-7, with 13 bases matching TRBD2. V lost 4 bases and J lost 0; bases outside the gene matches: 7. There are 17 residues in the CDR3. Germline-derived CDR1 and CDR2 are SGHKS and YYEKEE (reference sequence).

The CDR3 bases are TGTGCCAGCAGTTACGCCCACGTAGGACTAGCAACAGATACGCAGTATTTT. It specifies CASSYAHVGLATDTQYF. The J gene is TRBJ2-3, the V gene TRBV6-5; 8 bases agree with TRBD2. The CDR3 consists of 17 residues. From germline, CDR1 is MNHEY and CDR2 SVGAGI. V lost 2 bases and J lost 3; bases outside the gene matches: 10.

This clonotype has a handful of counts. The chain couples TRBV2 to TRBJ2-3, with 14 bases that match TRBD2. V trimming: 4 bases; J trimming: 3 bases; junction bases outside the gene matches: 3. There are 16 residues in the CDR3. Germline V gene data show CDR1 as SNHLY and CDR2 as FYNNEI. The CDR3 DNA sequence: TGTGCCAGCAGTGGACTAGCGGGGGGGCTGACAGATACGCAGTATTTT. Encoded protein: CASSGLAGGLTDTQYF.

The chain couples TRBV29-1 to TRBJ1-2; 7 bases align to TRBD1. The length of the CDR3 is 12 residues. The junction had 3 bases not matched to a gene; V was cut back by 3 bases and J by 5 bases. Germline values: CDR1 SQVTM, CDR2 ANQGSEA. CDR3 sequence (DNA): TGCAGCGTTGACAGGGGGAGGTATGGCTACACCTTC. Amino acid sequence: CSVDRGRYGYTF.

This clonotype has more than one count but fewer than ten. The chain has TRBV18 and TRBJ1-2; D is undetermined. V lost 3 bases and J 2 bases, leaving 10 bases between the germline ends. This CDR3 spans 14 amino acids. Germline CDR1 is KGHSH and CDR2 is LQKENI. This CDR3 is CASSPLNRNYGYTF. In nucleotides, the CDR3 is TGTGCCAGCTCACCGCTGAACAGAAACTATGGCTACACCTTC.